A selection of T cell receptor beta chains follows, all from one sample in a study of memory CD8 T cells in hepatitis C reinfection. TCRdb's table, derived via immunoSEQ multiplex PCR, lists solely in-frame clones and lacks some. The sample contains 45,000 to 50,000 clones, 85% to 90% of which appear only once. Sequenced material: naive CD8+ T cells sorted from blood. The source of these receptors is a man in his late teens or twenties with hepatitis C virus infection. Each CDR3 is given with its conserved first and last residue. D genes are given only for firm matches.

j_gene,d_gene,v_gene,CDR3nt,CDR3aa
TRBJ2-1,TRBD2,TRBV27,TGTGCCAGCAGTCTAGCGGGGGGGCTTAGTGATAATGAGCAGTTCTTC,CASSLAGGLSDNEQFF
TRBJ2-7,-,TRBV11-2,TGTGCCAGCAGCGCCCCTCCCTCCGGAGGCTACTCCTACGAGCAGTACTTC,CASSAPPSGGYSYEQYF
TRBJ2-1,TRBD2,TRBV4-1,TGCGCCAGCAGCCCATACTTAGCGGGAGCGACCAATGAGCAGTTCTTC,CASSPYLAGATNEQFF
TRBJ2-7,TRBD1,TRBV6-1,TGTGCCAGCAGTTGGACAGGGGATCACTACGAGCAGTACTTC,CASSWTGDHYEQYF
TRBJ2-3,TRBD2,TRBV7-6,TGTGCCAGCAGCTTAAGTCGGGGGGGCGTAGAGGGCACAGATACGCAGTATTTT,CASSLSRGGVEGTDTQYF
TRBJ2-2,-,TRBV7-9,TGTGCCAGCAGCGCTAAAGACAGTAGGAACACCGGGGAGCTGTTTTTT,CASSAKDSRNTGELFF
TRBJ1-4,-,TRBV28,TGTGCCAGCAGTCTGACAGCGGGGGATGAAAAACTGTTTTTT,CASSLTAGDEKLFF
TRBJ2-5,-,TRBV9,TGTGCCAGCAGCGTAGGACTAGAAGAGACCCAGTACTTC,CASSVGLEETQYF
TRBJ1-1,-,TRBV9,TGTGCCAGCAGCCCCACCGGTTCGGACATGAACACTGAAGCTTTCTTT,CASSPTGSDMNTEAFF
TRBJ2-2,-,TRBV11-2,TGTGCCAGCCAGACTCCCCGGGGTAGCACTCCGAACACCGGGGAGCTGTTTTTT,CASQTPRGSTPNTGELFF
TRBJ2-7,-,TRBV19,TGTGCCAGTAGTATGTCCCAGGCGGGCGAGCAGTACTTC,CASSMSQAGEQYF
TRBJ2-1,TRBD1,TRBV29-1,TGCAGCGGTGCGGGGACAGGGACCAACAATGAGCAGTTCTTC,CSGAGTGTNNEQFF